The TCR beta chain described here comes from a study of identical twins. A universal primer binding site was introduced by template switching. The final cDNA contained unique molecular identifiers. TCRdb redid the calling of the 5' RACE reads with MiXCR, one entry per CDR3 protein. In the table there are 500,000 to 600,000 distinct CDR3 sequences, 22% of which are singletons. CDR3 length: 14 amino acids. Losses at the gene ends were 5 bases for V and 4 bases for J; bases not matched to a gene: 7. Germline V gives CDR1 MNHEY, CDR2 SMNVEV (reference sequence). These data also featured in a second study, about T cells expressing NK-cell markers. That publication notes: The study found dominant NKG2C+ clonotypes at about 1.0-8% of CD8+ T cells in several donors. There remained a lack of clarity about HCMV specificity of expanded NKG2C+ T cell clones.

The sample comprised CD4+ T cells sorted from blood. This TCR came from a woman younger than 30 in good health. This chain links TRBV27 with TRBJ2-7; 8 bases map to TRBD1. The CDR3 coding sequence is TGTGCCAGCAGTGGTCGACAGGGGTCGTACGAGCAGTACTTC. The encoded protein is CASSGRQGSYEQYF.